This T cell receptor beta chain originates from a study of cytomegalovirus exposure and HLA in healthy donors. This clone showed up just once. What it binds is unknown. 60 Vbeta and 13 Jbeta primers were used in PCR. Here immunoSEQ multiplex PCR was the method, and the copy in TCRdb shows in-frame clones only, minus some. Of 150,000 to 200,000 clones in the sample, around 70% are singletons; the top ten hold approximately 2.9%. Regarding the study as a whole: Later analysis showed TCR association rates varying by HLA locus, highest for DRB1 and lowest for HLA-C.

The sequenced sample was PBMCs. The sequence was obtained from a male donor in good health and CMV-seronegative.

DNA of the CDR3: TGCGCCAGCAGCTTGGGGGCCCCGGGACAGGGATGGGATGAAAAACTGTTTTTT. Its protein product is CASSLGAPGQGWDEKLFF. The rearrangement uses TRBV5-1 and TRBJ1-4; 9 bases align to TRBD1. The CDR3 spans 18 residues. The germline V gene has CDR1 SGHRS and CDR2 YFSETQ. Trimming took 0 bases from V and 6 from J; bases not matched to a gene: 12.